The 15 T cell receptor beta chains below come from one sample, sequenced in a study of Graves' ophthalmopathy and Graves' hyperthyroidism. Scientists amplified the TCR beta CDR3 regions from RNA transcripts. HTBI primers were used in a first-round RT-PCR, which preceded a second-round multiplex PCR. TCRdb reanalysed the multiplex PCR reads using MiXCR and keeps one entry per CDR3 protein. The profile covers approximately 1.2 million distinct CDR3 sequences, with 36% appearing a single time and around 10% taken by the ten largest. Material for sequencing was peripheral blood or thyroid tissue (not recorded which). All receptors come from an adult man with Graves' hyperthyroidism.

This clonotype occurred many times. V usage is TRBV19 and J usage is TRBJ1-5, with 7 bases identical to TRBD1. The CDR3 runs to 14 residues. Losses at the gene ends were 7 bases for V and 6 bases for J; bases not matched to a gene: 9. The V gene's germline CDR1 is LNHDA and CDR2 SQIVND (reference sequence). The CDR3: CASMVTGYSQPQHF. In DNA, the CDR3 is TGTGCCAGTATGGTGACAGGGTACTCTCAGCCCCAGCATTTT.

This clonotype was seen repeatedly, ten times or more. The chain links TRBV10-1 to TRBJ1-6; D unresolved. Per the germline V gene, CDR1 is WNHNN and CDR2 is SYGVQD (reference sequence). The CDR3 totals 13 residues. The V end was cut by 3 bases, the J end by 9 bases, with 9 bases between. DNA for the CDR3: TGCGCCAGCAGTGACTCAGGAATTTCACCCCTCCACTTT. The encoded protein is CASSDSGISPLHF.

This clonotype was counted a few times. A much bigger clone sits one base away, suggesting this may be a read error. The chain joins TRBV10-3 to TRBJ1-6; D not resolved. Germline CDR1 reads ENHRY; CDR2 reads SYGVKD. The CDR3 spans 14 residues. Here the CDR3 DNA reads TGTGCCAGCAGTTCGGGCCGGCCTATCTCACCCCTCCACTTT. This sequence encodes CASSSGRPISPLHF.

In this sample, this clonotype turned up many times. This sequence joins TRBV2 and TRBJ1-2; TRBD1 aligns across 7 bases. The CDR3 extends over 14 amino acids. V lost 7 bases and J lost 7; bases outside the gene matches: 12. Germline-derived CDR1 and CDR2 are SNHLY and FYNNEI. CDR3 sequence (DNA): TGTGCCAGCATCGGGACAGAGCTGCCTTTTGGCTACACCTTC. Encoded protein: CASIGTELPFGYTF.

This clonotype was counted a few times. The chain uses TRBV24-1 and TRBJ2-1; the D call may be TRBD1 or TRBD2 (5 bases each). Germline V CDR1 and CDR2: KGHDR, SFDVKD. This CDR3 region has 13 residues. Trimming took 6 bases from V and 4 from J, leaving 9 bases between them. This CDR3 reads CATSRDRYNEQFF. The CDR3 DNA is TGTGCCACCAGTCGGGACCGTTACAATGAGCAGTTCTTC.

This clonotype has just a few counts. The chain couples TRBV6-5 to TRBJ2-7; a weak D match, TRBD1 (6 bases). V was trimmed by 5 bases and J by 2 bases, leaving 13 bases between them. CDR1 is MNHEY, CDR2 SVGAGI, per germline. This CDR3 spans 14 amino acids. The CDR3 is CASSPTGRPYEQYF. The CDR3 region has the DNA TGTGCCAGCAGTCCGACAGGAAGACCCTACGAGCAGTACTTC.

This clonotype appeared many times. This chain joins TRBV6-1 and TRBJ2-7; D remains unclear. Germline V gives CDR1 MNHNS, CDR2 SASEGT. The V end was cut by 10 bases, the J end by 3 bases, with 10 bases between. This CDR3 has 11 residues. The CDR3 region has the DNA TGTGCCACCGGACCCGACTACGAGCAGTACTTC. This codes for CATGPDYEQYF.

The chain couples TRBV7-2 to TRBJ2-7, with 7 bases matching TRBD1. Losses at the gene ends were 7 bases for V and 4 bases for J; bases not matched to a gene: 10. Germline assignment: CDR1 SGHTA and CDR2 FQGNSA. The CDR3 contains 14 residues. CDR3 amino acids: CASTLFDRVYEQYF. DNA for the CDR3: TGTGCCAGCACCCTATTCGACAGGGTATACGAGCAGTACTTC.

This clonotype was detected many times. This rearrangement joins TRBV20-1 to TRBJ1-2; unclear D gene. There are 13 residues in the CDR3. The germline gives CDR1 DFQATT, CDR2 SNEGSKA (reference sequence). V lost 4 bases and J lost 1, with 10 bases in between. The CDR3 nucleotides are TGCAGTGCTACGACACAGCATAACTATGGCTACACCTTC. This codes for CSATTQHNYGYTF.

The V and J genes are TRBV5-6 and TRBJ2-7; the D is unclear. CDR1 and CDR2 from the germline V gene are SGHDT and YYEEEE. Trimming removed 1 base from V and 3 bases from J, with 14 bases in between. There are 15 residues in the CDR3. The CDR3 coding sequence is TGTGCCAGCAGCTTGACACGGACCCCCATCTACGAGCAGTACTTC. This sequence encodes CASSLTRTPIYEQYF.

This clonotype was recorded at least ten times. The chain couples TRBV7-6 to TRBJ1-5, with 8 nucleotides matching TRBD1. This CDR3 comprises 15 residues. Trimming cost V 5 bases and J 3 bases; bases outside gene matches: 6. Germline lookup yields CDR1 SGHVS and CDR2 FNYEAQ. The CDR3 reads CASSIGTGYNQPQHF. Here the CDR3 DNA reads TGTGCCAGCAGCATCGGGACAGGTTACAATCAGCCCCAGCATTTT.

This clonotype was detected only a few times. This chain joins TRBV7-8 and TRBJ1-1; 7 nucleotides line up with TRBD1. The CDR3 length is 14 residues. V shed 6 bases, J shed 11 bases, and the junction held 15 bases outside the gene matches. Germline values: CDR1 SGHVS, CDR2 FQNEAQ. The CDR3 here is CASRSGTDPLRAFF. For the CDR3, the DNA is TGTGCCAGCAGGTCTGGGACAGACCCACTGAGGGCTTTCTTT.

This clonotype was counted at least ten times. The V and J genes are TRBV16 and TRBJ2-7, with D perhaps matching TRBD1 (6 bases). The CDR3 contains 16 residues. The germline V gene has CDR1 KGHSY and CDR2 FQNENV. V shed 0 bases and J shed 5 bases, with 17 bases lying between them. In DNA form, the CDR3 reads TGTGCCAGCAGCCAATCCCCGTCGGGACACAACAACGAGCAGTACTTC. Residues: CASSQSPSGHNNEQYF. Combining the CDR3 with reference TRBV16 and TRBJ2-7 gives the whole variable domain GEEVAQTPKHLVRGEGQKAKLYCAPIKGHSYVFWYQQVLKNEFKFLISFQNENVFDETGMPKERFSAKCLPNSPCSLEIQATKLEDSAVYFCASSQSPSGHNNEQYFGPGTRLTVT.

This clonotype was found many times. The chain is built from TRBV29-1 and TRBJ1-2, with D tentatively TRBD1 (5 bases). The CDR3 sequence is 14 residues long. Germline CDR1 reads SQVTM; CDR2 reads ANQGSEA. V shed 2 bases and J shed 2 bases, with 12 bases lying between them. The CDR3 coding sequence is TGCAGCGTTGAAAGGGCGGGGCTCAACTATGGCTACACCTTC. It encodes CSVERAGLNYGYTF.

In the case of this clonotype: A read error may explain this, as a much larger clone is one base away. The CDR3 carries no conserved terminal phenylalanine or tryptophan, so it likely arises from a read error. The chain has TRBV2 and TRBJ1-1; D possibly corresponds to TRBD1 (6 bases). Per the germline V gene, CDR1 is SNHLY and CDR2 is FYNNEI. This CDR3 region has 13 residues. V dropped 7 bases and J dropped 4 bases, with 13 bases sitting between them. CDR3: CASTTGRSTEAFL. CDR3 sequence (DNA): TGTGCCAGCACCACAGGGCGCAGCACTGAAGCTTTCCTT.